Listed below are T cell receptor beta chains from one sample, sequenced in a study of T-cell memory formation after mild COVID-19. MiXCR, run by TCRdb on the 5' RACE reads, gives a single entry per CDR3 protein. Altogether 250,000 or so distinct CDR3 sequences are present, roughly 10% being singletons, with the ten largest covering 20% to 25%. The specimen sequenced was PBMCs or a T cell subset sorted from them (not recorded which). The receptors derive from a man between 18 and 35 years old who had mild COVID-19 (a few samples of this study predate the infection). Cell type and time point are not known. Both conserved end residues are part of each CDR3. D genes are given only for firm matches. For some rows the clone size is stated as once, few or many, or as a class when expanded; others skip it.

V gene	D gene	clone size	J gene	CDR3 DNA	CDR3 protein
TRBV10-1	-	-	TRBJ2-7	TGCGCCAGCAGTGAGGGCGTGGAGCAGTACTTC	CASSEGVEQYF
TRBV7-9	TRBD1	-	TRBJ2-7	TGTGCCAGCAGCTTAAACAGGGGGGAATACGAGCAGTACTTC	CASSLNRGEYEQYF
TRBV6-6	TRBD1	few	TRBJ1-4	TGTGCCAGCAGTTATAAGGGGGCCGGGCGGGATGAAAAACTGTTTTTT	CASSYKGAGRDEKLFF
TRBV12-3/TRBV12-4	-	few	TRBJ1-6	TGTGCCAGCAGTCAGTCGACAGATTATAATTCACCCCTCCACTTT	CASSQSTDYNSPLHF
TRBV19	TRBD1	-	TRBJ1-1	TGTGCCAGTCGACAGGGGATGGGGACTGAAGCTTTCTTT	CASRQGMGTEAFF
TRBV4-1	-	many	TRBJ2-3	TGCGCCAGCAGCCGCCGCGAGGGGGATACGCAGTATTTT	CASSRREGDTQYF
TRBV9	TRBD1	few	TRBJ2-5	TGTGCCAGCAGCGTTACCGGGACAGGATTTCTGGAGACCCAGTACTTC	CASSVTGTGFLETQYF
TRBV15	TRBD1	few	TRBJ1-1	TGTGCCACCAGCAGAGCTAGACAGGGAATATCGAACACTGAAGCTTTCTTT	CATSRARQGISNTEAFF
TRBV12-3/TRBV12-4	-	many	TRBJ2-5	TGTGCCAGCAGTTTCGGGGGTCAAGAGACCCAGTACTTC	CASSFGGQETQYF
TRBV7-9	TRBD2	few	TRBJ2-3	TGTGCCAGCAGCTTTGGAAGCGGGGGATCAGATACGCAGTATTTT	CASSFGSGGSDTQYF
TRBV6-1	TRBD1	few	TRBJ2-3	TGTGCCAGCAGTGAAAGACAGGGACCGTCCACAGATACGCAGTATTTT	CASSERQGPSTDTQYF
TRBV5-1	TRBD1	-	TRBJ2-5	TGCGCCAGCAGCGCACAGGGGGCACGAGAGACCCAGTACTTC	CASSAQGARETQYF
TRBV5-1	TRBD2	few	TRBJ2-3	TGCGCCAGCAGCTTGGCCCTTCTGGTAGCGGGGGCCGGGGCAGATACGCAGTATTTT	CASSLALLVAGAGADTQYF
TRBV3-1	-	-	TRBJ2-1	TGTGCCAGCAGCCAACGGGGTGGGGGAGACAATGAGCAGTTCTTC	CASSQRGGGDNEQFF
TRBV9	-	-	TRBJ2-7	TGTGCCAGCAGCGTAGATGTGGGACCCTACGAGCAGTACTTC	CASSVDVGPYEQYF
TRBV5-1	TRBD2	many	TRBJ2-2	TGCGCCAGCATGGCTAGCGGTAACACCGGGGAGCTGTTTTTT	CASMASGNTGELFF
TRBV7-8	-	-	TRBJ2-3	TGTGCCAGCAGCTTAGCTTGGGGGGCCAGGGGGGATACGCAGTATTTT	CASSLAWGARGDTQYF
TRBV20-1	-	many	TRBJ1-2	TGCAGTGCTAGAGGGCAGGGGAATAAGGGCTACACCTTC	CSARGQGNKGYTF
TRBV7-2	TRBD1	-	TRBJ2-3	TGTGCCAGCACCAATGACAGGGCCACAGATACGCAGTATTTT	CASTNDRATDTQYF
TRBV5-1	-	few	TRBJ2-5	TGCGCCAGCAGCTCTAGACACATCGGGGAGACCCAGTACTTC	CASSSRHIGETQYF
TRBV6-2/TRBV6-3	-	-	TRBJ2-5	TGTGCCAGCAGAAAGTCGACTACCCAAGAGACCCAGTACTTC	CASRKSTTQETQYF
TRBV4-1	-	-	TRBJ1-1	TGCGCCAGCAGCCAAGTCAGGGAGGCTAAGGCTTTCTTT	CASSQVREAKAFF
TRBV27	-	few	TRBJ2-6	TGTGCCAGCAGTTCGGGGCTGAGGGCCTCTGGGGCCAACGTCCTGACTTTC	CASSSGLRASGANVLTF
TRBV7-8	-	few	TRBJ2-3	TGTGCCAGCAGCAACCGGGCCCAGGGCGCAGATACGCAGTATTTT	CASSNRAQGADTQYF
TRBV29-1	-	many	TRBJ2-5	TGCAGCGTGTGCCGGGACCAAGAGACCCAGTACTTC	CSVCRDQETQYF
TRBV2	-	few	TRBJ2-3	-	CASILDTQYF
TRBV7-9	TRBD2	-	TRBJ2-3	TGTGCCAGCAGTTATAGCGGGGGGGCCGGGGCAGATACGCAGTATTTT	CASSYSGGAGADTQYF
TRBV7-2	TRBD2	few	TRBJ2-7	TGTGCCAGCAGCTTAGACTCTAGCGGGGGCTTCTACGAGCAGTACTTC	CASSLDSSGGFYEQYF
TRBV12-3/TRBV12-4	-	-	TRBJ1-2	TGTGCCAGCAGCGGGACCTCGAGCTACACCTTC	CASSGTSSYTF